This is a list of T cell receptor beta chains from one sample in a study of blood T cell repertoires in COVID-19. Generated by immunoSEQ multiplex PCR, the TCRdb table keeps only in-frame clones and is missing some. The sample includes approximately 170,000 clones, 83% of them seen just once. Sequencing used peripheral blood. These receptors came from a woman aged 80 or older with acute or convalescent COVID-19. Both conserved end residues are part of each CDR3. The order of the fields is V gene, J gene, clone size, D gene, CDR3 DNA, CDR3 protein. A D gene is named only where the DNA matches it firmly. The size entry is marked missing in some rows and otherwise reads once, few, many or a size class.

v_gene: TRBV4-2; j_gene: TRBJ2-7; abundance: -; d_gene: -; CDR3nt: TGTGCCAGCAGCCGGTTATCAGGTAACTCCTACGAGCAGTACTTC; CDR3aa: CASSRLSGNSYEQYF
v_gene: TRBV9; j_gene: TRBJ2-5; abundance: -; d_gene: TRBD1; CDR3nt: TGTGCCAGCAGCGCCGACAGGGCCCAAGAGACCCAGTACTTC; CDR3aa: CASSADRAQETQYF
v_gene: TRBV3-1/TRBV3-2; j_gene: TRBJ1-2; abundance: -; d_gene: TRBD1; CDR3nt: TGTGCCAGCACCGGGACAGGAGTCTATGGCTACACCTTC; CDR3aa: CASTGTGVYGYTF
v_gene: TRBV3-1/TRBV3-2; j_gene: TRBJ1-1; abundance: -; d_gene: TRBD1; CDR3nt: TGTGCCAGCAGCCGACAGGGATCGGACACTGAAGCTTTCTTT; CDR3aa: CASSRQGSDTEAFF
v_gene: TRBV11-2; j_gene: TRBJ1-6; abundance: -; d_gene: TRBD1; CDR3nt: TGTGCCAGCAGACGACAGGGGGCATCCTATAATTCACCCCTCCACTTT; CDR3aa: CASRRQGASYNSPLHF
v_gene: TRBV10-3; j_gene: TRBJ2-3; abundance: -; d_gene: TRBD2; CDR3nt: TGTGCCATCAGCCTACTAGCGGGGGCAGGGACAGATACGCAGTATTTT; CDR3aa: CAISLLAGAGTDTQYF
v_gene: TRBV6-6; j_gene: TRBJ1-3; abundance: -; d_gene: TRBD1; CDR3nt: TGTGCCAGCAGTTACTCGGGGACAGGAGGAAACACCATATATTTT; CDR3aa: CASSYSGTGGNTIYF
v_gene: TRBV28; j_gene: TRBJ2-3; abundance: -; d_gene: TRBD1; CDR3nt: TGTGCCAGCCTGTGGGGGACAAAACCGACAGGGTCTAGGACAGATACGCAGTATTTT; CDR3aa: CASLWGTKPTGSRTDTQYF
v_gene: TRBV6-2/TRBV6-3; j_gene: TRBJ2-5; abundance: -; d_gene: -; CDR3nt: TGTGCCAGCAGTTATGAGGTGGAGACCCAGTACTTC; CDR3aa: CASSYEVETQYF
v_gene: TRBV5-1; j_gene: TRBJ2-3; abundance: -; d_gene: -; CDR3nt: TGCGCCAGCAGCTCGTACAGGGAGGATACGCAGTATTTT; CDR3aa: CASSSYREDTQYF
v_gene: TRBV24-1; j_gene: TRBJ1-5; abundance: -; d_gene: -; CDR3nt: TGTGCCACCAGTGATTTCACCAGGTATCAGCCCCAGCATTTT; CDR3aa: CATSDFTRYQPQHF
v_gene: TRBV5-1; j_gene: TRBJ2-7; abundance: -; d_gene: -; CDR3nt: TGCGCCAGCAGCTTGACAGGGTTCTCCTACGAGCAGTACTTC; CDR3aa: CASSLTGFSYEQYF
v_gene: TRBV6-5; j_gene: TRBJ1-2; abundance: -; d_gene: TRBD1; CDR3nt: TGTGCCAGCAGTTACTCGAGGGCCAGGGGGGTAGTAGGCTACACCTTC; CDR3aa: CASSYSRARGVVGYTF
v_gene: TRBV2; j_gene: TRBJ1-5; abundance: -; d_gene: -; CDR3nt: TGTGCCAGCATAATGGGGGGGGCCGGGAGCAATCAGCCCCAGCATTTT; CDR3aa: CASIMGGAGSNQPQHF
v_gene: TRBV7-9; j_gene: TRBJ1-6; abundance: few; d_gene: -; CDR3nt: TGTGCCAGCAGCTTAGCGGCGAGGGTTTCACCCCTCCACTTT; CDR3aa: CASSLAARVSPLHF
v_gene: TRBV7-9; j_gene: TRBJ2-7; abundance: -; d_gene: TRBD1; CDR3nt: TGTGCCAGCAGCTCCGACAGGGGACACGAGCAGTACTTC; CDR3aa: CASSSDRGHEQYF